This T cell receptor beta chain was obtained from a study of neurological immune-mediated disorders. CDR3 length equals 21 residues. V was trimmed by 7 bases and J by 6 bases, leaving 37 bases between them. The sample holds many counts of this clonotype. In TCRdb, the 5' RACE reads were re-called with MiXCR into one record per CDR3 protein. Here the sample spans about 36,000 distinct CDR3 sequences, 10% being singletons. The gene calls are TRBV12-3 or TRBV12-4 and TRBJ2-1; weak D call: TRBD1 (6 bases). Input material: PBMCs. The sequence derives from a woman aged 25 to 39 with HTLV-1-associated myelopathy (HAM/TSP). The CDR3 loop is CASNLAGAGSGPSHIGNEQFF. For the CDR3, the DNA is TGTGCCAGCAATTTGGCAGGGGCCGGTTCGGGACCCAGTCATATCGGCAATGAGCAGTTCTTC.